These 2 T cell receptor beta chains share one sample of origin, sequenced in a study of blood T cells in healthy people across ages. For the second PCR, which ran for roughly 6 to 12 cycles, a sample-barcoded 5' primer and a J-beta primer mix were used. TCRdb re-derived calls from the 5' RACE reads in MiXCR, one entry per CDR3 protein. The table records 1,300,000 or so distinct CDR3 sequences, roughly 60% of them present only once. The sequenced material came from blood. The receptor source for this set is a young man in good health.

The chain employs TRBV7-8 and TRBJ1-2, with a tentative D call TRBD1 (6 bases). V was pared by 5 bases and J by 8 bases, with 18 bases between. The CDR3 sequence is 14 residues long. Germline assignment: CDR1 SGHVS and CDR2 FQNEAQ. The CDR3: CASSPRDTTLGYTF. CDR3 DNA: TGTGCCAGCAGCCCCCGGGACACGACTCTCGGCTACACCTTC.

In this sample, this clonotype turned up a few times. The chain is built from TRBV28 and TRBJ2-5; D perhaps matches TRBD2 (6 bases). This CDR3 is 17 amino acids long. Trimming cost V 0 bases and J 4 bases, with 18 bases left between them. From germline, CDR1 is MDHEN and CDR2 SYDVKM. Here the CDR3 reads CASSLWSRPGVGETQYF. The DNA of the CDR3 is TGTGCCAGCAGTTTATGGTCGAGGCCGGGGGTGGGAGAGACCCAGTACTTC.